The 16 T cell receptor beta chains presented below share a single source sample, sequenced in a study of blood T cell repertoires in COVID-19. Some clones are missing from TCRdb's copy, which holds only in-frame ones; the method was immunoSEQ multiplex PCR. The sample has about 83,000 clones; 90% are singletons. What was sequenced was peripheral blood. These TCRs come from a woman older than 75 with active or convalescent COVID-19.

The chain is built from TRBV4-3 and TRBJ1-2, with D perhaps matching TRBD1 (5 bases). Germline V gene data show CDR1 as LGHNA and CDR2 as YSLEER. V was pared by 0 bases and J by 8 bases, with 16 bases between. This CDR3 comprises 15 residues. CDR3 nucleotide sequence: TGCGCCAGCAGCCAAGAACGGCAAGGGGCACGGGGCTACACCTTC. It translates to CASSQERQGARGYTF.

V gene TRBV20-1 combines with J gene TRBJ1-2, with 7 bases lining up with TRBD1. Losses at the gene ends were 5 bases for V and 12 bases for J; bases not matched to a gene: 3. Germline CDR1 reads DFQATT; CDR2 reads SNEGSKA (reference sequence). This CDR3 contains 9 residues. CDR3 in amino acids: CSARQGHTF. In nucleotides, the CDR3 is TGCAGTGCTCGACAGGGCCACACCTTC.

The CDR3 spells CASSAGTGYGYTF. The CDR3 DNA reads as TGTGCCAGCAGCGCAGGGACAGGGTATGGCTACACCTTC. This chain links TRBV6-4 with TRBJ1-2; 9 nucleotides match TRBD1. This CDR3 has 13 residues. Unmatched junction bases numbered 4, after V lost 6 bases and J lost 5 bases. CDR1 and CDR2 from the germline V gene are MRHNA and SNTAGT.

The chain links TRBV4-1 to TRBJ2-1; 12 positions agree with TRBD1. J lost 8 bases, V lost 3 bases, and 5 bases had no gene match. Germline CDR1 reads MGHRA; CDR2 reads YSYEKL. The length of the CDR3 is 15 residues. The CDR3: CASSQGTGGEHEQFF. As DNA, the CDR3 is TGCGCCAGCAGCCAGGGGACAGGGGGCGAGCATGAGCAGTTCTTC.

This clone was detected once. CDR3 sequence: CASSQGRVGVLPNEKLFF. The CDR3 DNA reads TGTGCCAGCAGCCAAGGCAGGGTTGGTGTCTTGCCAAATGAAAAACTGTTTTTT. The J gene is TRBJ1-4, the V gene TRBV4-2; a weak D match, TRBD1 (5 bases). Trimming stripped 1 base from V and 5 bases from J, with 20 bases between. Looked up from germline, CDR1 is LGHNA and CDR2 is YNFKEQ. CDR3 length: 18 residues.

This chain joins TRBV21-1 and TRBJ1-5. TRBV21-1 is a listed pseudogene. CDR3 length: 16 residues. The CDR3 reads CASSKARSFSNQPQHF. CDR3 sequence (DNA): TGTGCCAGCAGTAAAGCGAGGAGCTTCTCCAATCAGCCCCAGCATTTT.

The chain combines TRBV6-6 with TRBJ2-2; 10 bases are a match to TRBD1. Germline CDR1 and CDR2: MNHNY and SVGAGI (reference sequence). The V gene end was trimmed by 5 bases and the J gene end by 4 bases; junction bases not matched to a gene: 10. The CDR3 is made up of 17 amino acids. CDR3 residues: CASSPGPGQGTTGELFF. Here the CDR3 DNA reads TGTGCCAGCAGTCCAGGTCCGGGACAGGGGACCACCGGGGAGCTGTTTTTT.

The J gene is TRBJ2-7, the V gene TRBV5-1; tentatively, D is TRBD2 (6 bases). Germline CDR1 SGHRS, CDR2 YFSETQ. The V and J ends lost 4 bases and 6 bases respectively, with 14 bases between them. The CDR3 runs 13 residues. The CDR3 sequence is CASSPSQGGEQYF. The CDR3 nucleotides read TGCGCCAGCAGCCCTAGCCAGGGAGGCGAGCAGTACTTC. Together with reference TRBV5-1 and TRBJ2-7, the CDR3 gives the full variable domain: KAGVTQTPRYLIKTRGQQVTLSCSPISGHRSVSWYQQTPGQGLQFLFEYFSETQRNKGNFPGRFSGRQFSNSRSEMNVSTLELGDSALYLCASSPSQGGEQYFGPGTRLTVT.

J is TRBJ1-1 and V is TRBV9; D might be TRBD1 (6 bases). The ends were cut back, 4 bases at V and 5 bases at J, with 12 bases in the middle. Germline V gene sequence: CDR1 SGDLS, CDR2 YYNGEE. The CDR3 covers 13 residues. CDR3 sequence: CASSPGAGTEAFF. CDR3 DNA: TGTGCCAGCAGCCCAGGGGCAGGGACTGAAGCTTTCTTT. Together with reference TRBV9 and TRBJ1-1, the CDR3 gives the full variable domain: DSGVTQTPKHLITATGQRVTLRCSPRSGDLSVYWYQQSLDQGLQFLIQYYNGEERAKGNILERFSAQQFPDLHSELNLSSLELGDSALYFCASSPGAGTEAFFGQGTRLTVV.

V and J are TRBV5-5 and TRBJ1-3; D is possibly TRBD1 (5 bases). From germline, CDR1 is SGHKS and CDR2 YYEKEE (reference sequence). Trimming took off 0 bases at V and 4 bases at J, with 11 bases between the two ends. The CDR3 loop spans 15 amino acids. CDR3 sequence: CASSLVQVPGNTIYF. CDR3 nucleotide sequence: TGTGCCAGCAGCTTGGTACAGGTTCCCGGAAACACCATATATTTT.

The chain recombines TRBV18 with TRBJ2-7; a weak D match, TRBD2 (6 bases). CDR3 length: 12 amino acids. Germline CDR1 and CDR2: KGHSH and LQKENI. V was trimmed by 3 bases and J by 4 bases, leaving 7 bases between them. The CDR3 is CASSPAGYEQYF. CDR3 nucleotide sequence: TGTGCCAGCTCACCGGCGGGGTACGAGCAGTACTTC.

The V gene is TRBV30, the J gene TRBJ1-1, with TRBD1 identical over 9 bases. V was pared by 5 bases and J by 0 bases, with 1 base of the junction left unmatched. Germline CDR1 reads GTSNPN; CDR2 reads SVGIG (reference sequence). The CDR3 is 13 amino acids. The CDR3 nucleotides read TGTGCCTGGGGGACAGGGCTGAACACTGAAGCTTTCTTT. This translates into CAWGTGLNTEAFF.

This chain links TRBV28 with TRBJ1-2; perhaps TRBD1 as D (5 bases). The CDR3 runs to 13 residues. V gave up 7 bases and J gave up 6 bases, with 15 bases separating them. CDR1 and CDR2 from the germline V gene are MDHEN and SYDVKM. The CDR3 reads CASTSWEGNGYTF. The DNA of the CDR3 is TGTGCCAGCACTTCCTGGGAGGGGAATGGCTACACCTTC.

The gene calls are TRBV7-9 and TRBJ1-4; 8 nucleotides line up with TRBD1. This CDR3 contains 16 residues. CDR1 is SEHNR and CDR2 is FQNEAQ in the germline V gene (reference sequence). Trimming cost V 6 bases and J 3 bases; bases outside gene matches: 9. The DNA of the CDR3 is TGTGCCAGCAGTCTCAAGACAGGGGTATCTAATGAAAAACTGTTTTTT. It specifies CASSLKTGVSNEKLFF.

This clone was seen only a few times. The chain carries TRBV6-6 and TRBJ1-2, with 9 bases lining up with TRBD1. Germline lookup yields CDR1 MNHNY and CDR2 SVGAGI (reference sequence). The CDR3 loop spans 15 amino acids. V was pared by 6 bases and J by 8 bases, with 13 bases of the junction left unmatched. For the CDR3, the DNA is TGTGCCAGCAGCTTGACAGGGGGTTCCACTAAGGGCTACACCTTC. This sequence encodes CASSLTGGSTKGYTF.

The rearrangement uses TRBV27 and TRBJ2-7; D is unresolved. Trimming stripped 6 bases from V and 0 bases from J, with 9 bases between. The CDR3 extends over 13 amino acids. Germline V gene sequence: CDR1 MNHEY, CDR2 SMNVEV (reference sequence). The CDR3 DNA is TGTGCCAGCAGAAGCGCGATCTCCTACGAGCAGTACTTC. It is translated as CASRSAISYEQYF.